This T cell receptor (beta chain) was observed in a study of T cell changes during pregnancy in multiple sclerosis. Assay: immunoSEQ multiplex PCR; the TCRdb copy retains only in-frame clones and omits some. The table has some 100,000 clones, 90% to 95% seen once; the top ten hold 0.7% to 0.9%. The CDR3 length is 12 residues. The ends were cut back, 2 bases at V and 10 bases at J, with 14 bases in the middle. Per germline, CDR1 GTSNPN and CDR2 SVGIG (reference sequence). The sequence derives from a female donor with multiple sclerosis, enrolled in a pregnancy study. The chain couples TRBV30 to TRBJ1-1; D is ambiguous. Material: peripheral blood, obtained before pregnancy. Here the CDR3 reads CAWSSTRSGAFF. The CDR3 DNA sequence: TGTGCCTGGAGTTCAACTAGGTCGGGAGCTTTCTTT.